The clone carrying this T cell receptor (beta chain) was detected ten times or more. This sample stems from a study of T cells in Graves' hyperthyroidism and ophthalmopathy. Study context: Before treatment of any kind, peripheral blood was taken at initial diagnosis.

Researchers amplified the TCR beta CDR3 regions from RNA transcripts. The primer set for the first-round RT-PCR of the TCR CDR3 was HTBI. From the multiplex PCR reads, TCRdb called clonotypes with MiXCR, one entry per CDR3 protein. The sample holds over 250,000 distinct CDR3 sequences, approximately 14% seen once. Trimming cost V 6 bases and J 4 bases; bases outside gene matches: 4. Germline CDR1 is SGHVS and CDR2 is FQNEAQ. This CDR3 region has 15 residues. The chain links TRBV7-8 to TRBJ2-5; 14 nucleotides agree with TRBD2. This receptor was obtained from a middle-aged woman with Graves' ophthalmopathy. The sample taken for sequencing was blood. CDR3 sequence (DNA): TGTGCCAGCAGTTACGGACTAGCGGGGGGAGAGACCCAGTACTTC. This translates into CASSYGLAGGETQYF.